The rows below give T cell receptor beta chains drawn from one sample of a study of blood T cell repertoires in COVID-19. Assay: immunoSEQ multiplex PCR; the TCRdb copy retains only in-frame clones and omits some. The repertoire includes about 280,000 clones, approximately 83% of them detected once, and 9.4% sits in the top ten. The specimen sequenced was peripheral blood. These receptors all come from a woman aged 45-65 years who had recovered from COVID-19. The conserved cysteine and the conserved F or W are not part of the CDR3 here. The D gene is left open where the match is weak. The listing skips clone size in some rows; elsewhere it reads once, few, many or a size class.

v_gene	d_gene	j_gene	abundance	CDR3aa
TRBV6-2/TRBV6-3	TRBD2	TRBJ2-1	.	ASSPINGLAGVNEQF
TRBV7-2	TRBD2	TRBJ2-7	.	ASSPGLAPSGEQY
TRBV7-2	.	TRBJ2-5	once	ASSLRWGGETQY
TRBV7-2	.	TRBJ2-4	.	ASSLGTPLAKNIQY
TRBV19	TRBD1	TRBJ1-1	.	ASSSIILGTGNTEAF
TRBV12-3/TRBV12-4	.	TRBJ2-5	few	ASSLRGKESQY
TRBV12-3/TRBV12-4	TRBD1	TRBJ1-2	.	ASSPGTEYGYT
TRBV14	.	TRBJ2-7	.	ASSQLVGFHEQY
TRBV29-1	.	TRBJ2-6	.	SGLLSSGANVLT
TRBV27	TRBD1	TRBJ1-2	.	ASSQQGDYGYT
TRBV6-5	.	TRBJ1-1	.	ASSYGGKEAF
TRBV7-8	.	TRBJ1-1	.	ASSLGPRGLGTEAF
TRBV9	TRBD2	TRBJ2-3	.	ASSVGNVGTSGGTSTDTQY
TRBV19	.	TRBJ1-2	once	ASAPTNNYGYT
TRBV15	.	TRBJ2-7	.	ATSAGALYEQY
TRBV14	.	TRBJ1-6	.	ASSQRLGDGSPLH
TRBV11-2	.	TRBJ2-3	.	ASSPRSDTQY
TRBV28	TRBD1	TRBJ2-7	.	ASSSPGTGNYEQY
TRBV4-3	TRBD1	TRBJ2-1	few	ASSQDRGSYNEQF
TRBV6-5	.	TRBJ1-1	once	ASSYSGINTEAF
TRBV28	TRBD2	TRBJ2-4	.	ASSRGTSGLNIQY
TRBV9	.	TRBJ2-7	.	ASSVGGAQFSYEQY
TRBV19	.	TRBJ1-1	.	ASTSEQIYLNTEAF
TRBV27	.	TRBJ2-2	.	ASRAGVGELF
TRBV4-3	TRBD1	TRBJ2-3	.	ASSQGQGYTDTQY
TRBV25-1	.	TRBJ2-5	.	ASSEYRTGAGGETQY
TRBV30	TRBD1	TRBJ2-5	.	AWAPGTGMETQY